The 30 T cell receptor beta chains below come from one sample, sequenced in a study of blood T cell repertoires in COVID-19. Profiling relied on immunoSEQ multiplex PCR, and the TCRdb table lists in-frame clones only, not all of them. Of around 200,000 clones listed, 80% to 90% are singletons. Sequencing used peripheral blood. These receptors came from a man aged 35-49 years with active or convalescent COVID-19.

The chain joins TRBV11-3 to TRBJ2-7; the D is unclear. The CDR3 totals 15 residues. Germline-derived CDR1 and CDR2 are SGHNT and YENEEA. The V end was cut by 1 base, the J end by 1 base, with 11 bases between. The CDR3 DNA reads as TGTGCCAGCAGCTTAGGCCCGGGTAGGTCCTACGAGCAGTACTTC. This translates into CASSLGPGRSYEQYF. The variable domain in full, completed from reference TRBV11-3 and TRBJ2-7, reads EAGVVQSPRYKIIEKKQPVAFWCNPISGHNTLYWYLQNLGQGPELLIRYENEEAVDDSQLPKDRFSAERLKGVDSTLKIQPAELGDSAVYLCASSLGPGRSYEQYFGPGTRLTVT.

J is TRBJ2-5 and V is TRBV19; 8 nucleotides align to TRBD2. V was clipped by 3 bases and J by 4 bases; unmatched bases: 16. The germline CDR1 and CDR2 sequences are LNHDA and SQIVND (reference sequence). The CDR3 runs 18 residues. CDR3 bases: TGTGCCAGTAGTATCGGCTCCATCGGGGGGGCCCTCGGAGAGACCCAGTACTTC. As protein: CASSIGSIGGALGETQYF. Based on the CDR3 plus reference TRBV19 and TRBJ2-5, the full variable domain is DGGITQSPKYLFRKEGQNVTLSCEQNLNHDAMYWYRQDPGQGLRLIYYSQIVNDFQKGDIAEGYSVSREKKESFPLTVTSAQKNPTAFYLCASSIGSIGGALGETQYFGPGTRLLVL.

The chain recombines TRBV14 with TRBJ2-4; no definite D call. This CDR3 has 14 residues. Germline V lookup: CDR1 SGHDN, CDR2 FVKESK. V shed 4 bases and J shed 0 bases, with 7 bases lying between them. The CDR3 spells CASSPLLAKNIQYF. For the CDR3, the DNA is TGTGCCAGCAGCCCCCTTCTAGCCAAAAACATTCAGTACTTC.

The rearrangement links TRBV18 to TRBJ2-3; 7 bases fit TRBD2. Germline V gene data show CDR1 as KGHSH and CDR2 as LQKENI. The V gene end was trimmed by 3 bases and the J gene end by 6 bases; junction bases not matched to a gene: 3. The CDR3 sequence is 13 residues long. CDR3 nucleotide sequence: TGTGCCAGCTCACCTCCACTAGCGGATACGCAGTATTTT. Amino acids: CASSPPLADTQYF. The full variable domain, in which reference TRBV18 and TRBJ2-3 provide the parts outside the CDR3, is NAGVMQNPRHLVRRRGQEARLRCSPMKGHSHVYWYRQLPEEGLKFMVYLQKENIIDESGMPKERFSAEFPKEGPSILRIQQVVRGDSAAYFCASSPPLADTQYFGPGTRLTVL.

The chain is built from TRBV12-3 or TRBV12-4 and TRBJ1-2; TRBD1 matches at 8 bases. CDR3 length: 13 residues. V was clipped by 4 bases and J by 7 bases; unmatched bases: 5. The CDR3 loop is CASSSRGLGGYTF. DNA of the CDR3: TGTGCCAGCAGTTCCAGGGGGCTGGGTGGCTACACCTTC.

The gene calls are TRBV19 and TRBJ2-6; D uncertain. V shed 3 bases and J shed 6 bases, with 9 bases lying between them. The CDR3 loop spans 14 amino acids. Per germline, CDR1 LNHDA and CDR2 SQIVND (reference sequence). The CDR3 nucleotides read TGTGCCAGTAGTATCCCGTGGCAGGCCAACGTCCTGACTTTC. Amino acid sequence: CASSIPWQANVLTF.

This clone has only a few counts. The chain recombines TRBV24-1 with TRBJ2-5; D perhaps matches TRBD1 (7 bases). Germline lookup yields CDR1 KGHDR and CDR2 SFDVKD. V shed 3 bases and J shed 2 bases, with 18 bases lying between them. CDR3 size: 17 residues. This CDR3 is CATSDPNRGREQETQYF. The CDR3 DNA is TGTGCCACCAGTGATCCAAACAGGGGACGGGAGCAAGAGACCCAGTACTTC.

The J gene is TRBJ1-1, the V gene TRBV27; D is possibly TRBD1 (6 bases). Trimming removed 3 bases from V and 5 bases from J, with 16 bases in between. This CDR3 contains 15 residues. Germline CDR1 reads MNHEY; CDR2 reads SMNVEV (reference sequence). The CDR3 DNA is TGTGCCAGCAGTTTCCTCGGGACAACGGGAACTGAAGCTTTCTTT. The encoded protein is CASSFLGTTGTEAFF.

The chain recombines TRBV14 with TRBJ2-1, with D maybe TRBD2 (5 bases). V dropped 3 bases and J dropped 5 bases, with 14 bases sitting between them. The CDR3 spans 15 residues. Germline CDR1 is SGHDN and CDR2 is FVKESK. The CDR3 here is CASSHPGRGNNEQFF. CDR3 in DNA: TGTGCCAGCAGCCACCCGGGGAGAGGGAACAATGAGCAGTTCTTC.

The V gene is TRBV19, the J gene TRBJ2-1, with TRBD2 as a possible D gene (6 bases). V gave up 8 bases and J gave up 8 bases, with 22 bases separating them. Germline V CDR1 and CDR2: LNHDA, SQIVND (reference sequence). CDR3 length: 15 residues. CDR3 loop: CASRRAPGVLDEQFF. The CDR3 bases are TGTGCCAGTCGCCGGGCCCCGGGGGTTTTGGATGAGCAGTTCTTC.

The CDR3 bases are TGTGCCAGCAGCTCCTTTCGGGTGGATGAGCAGTTCTTC. The encoded protein is CASSSFRVDEQFF. The rearrangement links TRBV7-2 to TRBJ2-1; D unresolved. The germline V gene has CDR1 SGHTA and CDR2 FQGNSA. The CDR3 is 13 amino acids. V was pared by 4 bases and J by 8 bases, with 12 bases between.

The J gene is TRBJ2-5, the V gene TRBV30, with D maybe TRBD1 (6 bases). The CDR3 spans 14 residues. Trimming removed 4 bases at V and 5 bases at J, with 17 bases between. CDR1 GTSNPN and CDR2 SVGIG come from the germline V gene (reference sequence). The CDR3 reads CAWIAGAQGETQYF. The CDR3 nucleotides are TGTGCCTGGATTGCAGGGGCTCAGGGGGAGACCCAGTACTTC.

V usage is TRBV5-1 and J usage is TRBJ1-5; 8 bases agree with TRBD1. Germline V gives CDR1 SGHRS, CDR2 YFSETQ. The CDR3 extends over 16 amino acids. Trimming removed 4 bases from V and 0 bases from J; junction bases left unmatched: 6. CDR3 coding DNA: TGCGCCAGCAGCGAAGGGACAGGTTATAGCAATCAGCCCCAGCATTTT. This encodes CASSEGTGYSNQPQHF. The full variable domain, in which reference TRBV5-1 and TRBJ1-5 provide the parts outside the CDR3, is KAGVTQTPRYLIKTRGQQVTLSCSPISGHRSVSWYQQTPGQGLQFLFEYFSETQRNKGNFPGRFSGRQFSNSRSEMNVSTLELGDSALYLCASSEGTGYSNQPQHFGDGTRLSIL.

DNA of the CDR3: TGCAGCGTTATCGTGGAGGGCAATCAGCCCCAGCATTTT. This encodes CSVIVEGNQPQHF. The chain employs TRBV29-1 and TRBJ1-5, with no clear D. V gave up 5 bases and J gave up 2 bases, with 10 bases separating them. From germline, CDR1 is SQVTM and CDR2 ANQGSEA. The length of the CDR3 is 13 residues.

This clone was recorded a few times. The chain couples TRBV5-5 to TRBJ1-4, with a weak D call TRBD1 (5 bases). Between the trimmed V and J ends, which lost 5 bases and 4 bases, there was a span of 12 bases. CDR3 length: 14 residues. From germline, CDR1 is SGHKS and CDR2 YYEKEE (reference sequence). For the CDR3, the DNA is TGTGCCAGCAGAACCGGGGGAGTTAATGAAAAACTGTTTTTT. Its protein is CASRTGGVNEKLFF.

The rearrangement links TRBV24-1 to TRBJ1-5, with D perhaps TRBD1 (6 bases). The CDR3 spans 15 residues. CDR1 is KGHDR and CDR2 is SFDVKD in the germline V gene. Trimming took 7 bases from V and 0 from J, leaving 12 bases between them. Written as DNA, the CDR3 is TGTGCCACCAGCCCACGGACAGCTAGCAATCAGCCCCAGCATTTT. Its protein product is CATSPRTASNQPQHF.

The chain combines TRBV19 with TRBJ2-2, with D tentatively TRBD1 (6 bases). The ends were cut back, 4 bases at V and 6 bases at J, with 15 bases in the middle. The CDR3 has 15 residues. CDR1 LNHDA and CDR2 SQIVND come from the germline V gene (reference sequence). This chain's CDR3 is CASSNTGTYSGELFF. CDR3 DNA sequence: TGTGCCAGTAGTAACACCGGGACATACTCCGGGGAGCTGTTTTTT.

The chain combines TRBV29-1 with TRBJ1-1; D uncertain. Trimming left V 1 base short and J 6 bases short, with 12 bases between. Germline V gene sequence: CDR1 SQVTM, CDR2 ANQGSEA. This CDR3 has 13 amino acids. CDR3 sequence: CSVEVGAGPEAFF. The CDR3, as DNA: TGCAGCGTTGAAGTTGGTGCGGGTCCTGAAGCTTTCTTT.

The V call is TRBV6-5, the J call TRBJ2-7; TRBD2 might be the D (5 bases). The CDR3 spans 14 residues. Germline CDR1 MNHEY, CDR2 SVGAGI. V lost 8 bases and J lost 2, with 16 bases in between. CDR3: CASRRADPPYEQYF. CDR3 DNA: TGTGCCAGCCGGAGAGCGGACCCCCCCTACGAGCAGTACTTC.

This chain connects TRBV3-1 (or the pseudogene TRBV3-2) to TRBJ1-3; perhaps TRBD1 as D (6 bases). This CDR3 is built from 16 residues. Germline V gives CDR1 LGHDT, CDR2 YNNKEL (reference sequence). Trimming removed 4 bases from V and 3 bases from J, with 16 bases in between. CDR3 protein: CASSPPWGGLGNTIYF. The DNA for the CDR3 is TGTGCCAGCAGCCCCCCCTGGGGGGGGCTTGGAAACACCATATATTTT.

This clone appeared once. The V gene is TRBV7-3, the J gene TRBJ1-6; D possibly corresponds to TRBD1 (5 bases). V shed 1 base and J shed 10 bases, with 14 bases lying between them. The CDR3 loop spans 15 amino acids. Germline V gene sequence: CDR1 SGHTA, CDR2 FQGTGA. The CDR3 loop is CASSLRGEIGSPLHF. Written as DNA, the CDR3 is TGTGCCAGCAGCTTAAGGGGGGAAATAGGCTCACCCCTCCACTTT. The variable domain in full, completed from reference TRBV7-3 and TRBJ1-6, reads GAGVSQTPSNKVTEKGKYVELRCDPISGHTALYWYRQSLGQGPEFLIYFQGTGAADDSGLPNDRFFAVRPEGSVSTLKIQRTERGDSAVYLCASSLRGEIGSPLHFGNGTRLTVT.

This chain uses TRBV28 with TRBJ1-5, with D possibly matching TRBD1 (5 bases). Germline CDR1 is MDHEN and CDR2 is SYDVKM. The CDR3 extends over 14 amino acids. V gave up 9 bases and J gave up 0 bases, with 12 bases separating them. CDR3: CASHGGYSNQPQHF. The CDR3 DNA reads as TGTGCCAGTCATGGGGGGTATAGCAATCAGCCCCAGCATTTT.

This rearrangement joins TRBV19 to TRBJ2-7; TRBD2 matches at 13 bases. The CDR3 length is 17 residues. The J segment lost 6 bases and the V segment lost 1 base, leaving 9 bases of the junction unmatched. Per germline, CDR1 LNHDA and CDR2 SQIVND (reference sequence). The CDR3 sequence: CASSIAPGLAGNGEQYF. The CDR3 coding sequence is TGTGCCAGTAGTATAGCTCCGGGACTAGCGGGAAATGGCGAGCAGTACTTC.

This chain uses TRBV2 with TRBJ1-5; D not certain. CDR1 is SNHLY and CDR2 is FYNNEI in the germline V gene. CDR3 length equals 14 residues. Trimming cost V 8 bases and J 4 bases, with 15 bases left between them. CDR3 amino acids: CASQGGEGNQPQHF. The CDR3 nucleotides are TGTGCCAGCCAAGGAGGAGAAGGGAATCAGCCCCAGCATTTT.

The chain is built from TRBV11-2 and TRBJ2-7, with unresolved D. Germline-derived CDR1 and CDR2 are SGHAT and FQNNGV. V lost 5 bases to trimming and J lost 3 bases, with 14 bases between them. CDR3 length equals 14 residues. This CDR3 reads CASSPLLDHYEQYF. Written as DNA, the CDR3 is TGTGCCAGCAGCCCCCTCCTAGACCACTACGAGCAGTACTTC.

The chain has TRBV6-5 and TRBJ1-6; D remains unclear. Deletions cut 8 bases from V and 8 bases from J, with 19 bases between. Germline CDR1 reads MNHEY; CDR2 reads SVGAGI. This CDR3 is 15 amino acids long. CDR3 residues: CASSHGGSMDSPLHF. In DNA form, the CDR3 reads TGTGCCAGCTCCCATGGAGGGTCCATGGATTCACCCCTCCACTTT.

This clone occurred once. The chain joins TRBV7-9 to TRBJ1-2; TRBD1 agrees at 7 bases. The CDR3 runs to 15 residues. CDR1 SEHNR and CDR2 FQNEAQ come from the germline V gene (reference sequence). The V segment lost 2 bases and the J segment 3 bases; nucleotides outside the gene matches: 6. CDR3 loop: CASSLPTGTYYGYTF. CDR3 coding DNA: TGTGCCAGCAGCTTACCGACAGGGACCTACTATGGCTACACCTTC.

The gene calls are TRBV6-6 and TRBJ2-4; a possible D gene is TRBD2 (6 bases). The germline gives CDR1 MNHNY, CDR2 SVGAGI (reference sequence). The CDR3 runs 16 residues. V was shortened by 4 bases and J by 1 base, with 14 bases between the two germline ends. The CDR3 here is CASSFGGEGAKNIQYF. The CDR3 region has the DNA TGTGCCAGCAGTTTTGGAGGGGAAGGGGCCAAAAACATTCAGTACTTC.

The chain couples TRBV28 to TRBJ1-1; 10 bases agree with TRBD1. CDR3 length equals 15 residues. Germline V lookup: CDR1 MDHEN, CDR2 SYDVKM. V shed 4 bases, J shed 5 bases, and the junction held 7 bases outside the gene matches. The CDR3 region is CASSWDRGRRTEAFF. CDR3 DNA sequence: TGTGCCAGCAGTTGGGACAGGGGACGTAGGACTGAAGCTTTCTTT.

CDR3 loop: CASSESVGYGYTF. The DNA for the CDR3 is TGCGCCAGCAGTGAGTCGGTCGGCTATGGCTACACCTTC. The rearrangement links TRBV10-2 to TRBJ1-2, with D uncertain. V was trimmed by 0 bases and J by 4 bases, leaving 6 bases between them. The CDR3 spans 13 residues. Germline V gene data show CDR1 as WSHSY and CDR2 as SAAADI.